This T cell receptor beta chain stems from a study of early T cells in non-severe SARS-CoV-2 infection. The wider study: Unsorted whole blood bulk RNA was sequenced, with unpaired chains.

The study, taken as a whole, reports: VDJdb-based matching was biased toward anti-spike CD8 responses and missed private and CD4 specificities.

In its sample, this clonotype was seen a few times. The target antigen is unknown. Trimming cost V 4 bases and J 5 bases, with 12 bases left between them. Looked up from germline, CDR1 is MGHRA and CDR2 is YSYEKL. The CDR3 contains 14 residues. Individual cDNA molecules were tagged with unique molecular identifiers, the study reported. TCRdb re-called the 5' RACE reads with MiXCR, one entry per CDR3 protein. The sample lists tens of thousands of distinct CDR3 sequences, 5.7% occurring once. The source of this sequence is an adult who was a healthcare worker with PCR-confirmed SARS-CoV-2 infection or an uninfected control (not recorded which). The chain combines TRBV4-1 with TRBJ1-5, with D perhaps matching TRBD1 (5 bases). This sample comprised whole blood, obtained at baseline. The CDR3 spells CASSRGPGDQPQHF. The CDR3 nucleotides are TGCGCCAGCAGCCGGGGACCGGGGGATCAGCCCCAGCATTTT.